This section outlines one T cell receptor beta chain sequence together with its context. Its cognate antigen has yet to be identified. The record has no base qualities; no much larger clone is one base away. The data were obtained in a study of beta chain features in type 1 diabetes (dated by TCRdb to between 2018 and 2020). The study in broad terms: Mean age, gender distribution, total cell number and subset yield were not different between patients and healthy donors. A total of 100 million to 140 million sorted cells were examined across all samples, and the number of cells per subset was strongly correlated with RNA yield. The study compared the TCRB repertoires of sorted circulating CD4+ T cell subsets in recently diagnosed type 1 diabetes patients with those in matched healthy donors. Naive and central memory subsets were obtained from all 30 or so donors, but regulatory and stem cell-like memory subsets were isolated from only 8 patients and 8 healthy donors.

From a lookup of the germline V gene, CDR1 and CDR2 are MNHEY and SVGAGI. Spanning cysteine to phenylalanine, the CDR3 consists of 15 amino acids. The retained sequence is limited to the CDR3, 45 bases, with the frame set at the first base. Trimming removed 2 bases from V and 6 bases from J; the gene matches leave 4 bases unexplained. Overall results and qualifications from the work: Because cDNA was sequenced instead of genomic DNA, activated cells with high expression could be over-represented, although the groups did not differ in activation or CD3 levels. At VDJ recombination sites, type 1 diabetes patients had fewer insertions and more deleted nucleotides, which implies abnormalities in thymic rearrangement. HLA sub-analyses involved small numbers of individuals, so any influence of HLA type on TCRB rearrangement remained unresolved. Shorter templates might have been favored by PCR, but patient and control samples were amplified and corrected together, so both groups would have been affected equally by any skew. Type 1 diabetes patients showed a moderate but significant shortening of TCRB CDR3 length in all four CD4+ subsets. The naive, central memory and regulatory TCRB repertoires appeared to resemble one another more closely among patients than among healthy donors.

From each donor, a single peripheral blood sample of about 116 mL on average was drawn into heparinised tubes. A BD FACSAria II was used to sort naive, central memory, regulatory and stem cell-like memory CD4+ T cells with a panel that included CD45RO, CCR7, CD25, CD127, CD95 and CD27. Every sorted population had a purity above 95%. PBMCs were separated immediately by Lymphoprep density gradient centrifugation and were stained directly, without being cultured. So that batch effects would be minimized, each experiment stained and sorted samples in pairs, pairing one healthy donor with one patient. The entire isolated RNA was reverse transcribed using the High Capacity cDNA Reverse Transcription Kit, and thus expressed TCRB transcripts were sequenced. Naive, central memory and regulatory T cell samples underwent deep immunoSEQ sequencing, averaging about 3.5 million total reads per sample. Sorted cells were lysed in RLT buffer and RNA was extracted with DNase-treated RNeasy Micro or Mini kits, depending on cell number. To prevent cross-contamination, every cell subset was processed on its own, while patient and healthy donor samples were processed together. TCRB sequences were amplified from cDNA with the immunoSEQ multiplex PCR, producing 87-bp fragments spanning the CDR3 region. Sequencing of the amplicons was done on the Illumina HiSeq platform. As for how the authors treated the data: PCR bias was computationally corrected using synthetic template baselines, reads within Hamming distance 2 were collapsed, and singletons that could not be merged were discarded. Reads were aligned against IMGT so that V, D and J genes, CDR3 length and insertions or deletions at six rearrangement sites could be assigned. Clonotype counts were normalized to sorted cell number within each subset before computing true diversity and Gini coefficients with the tcR R package. The overlap coefficient, calculated on TCRB nucleotide sequences, was used to quantify repertoire sharing. What TCRdb holds here is the immuneACCESS table cut down to in-frame rearrangements. Part of the clones is not present; checked against another copy, under half of the missing clones reflect an unresolved V gene, and the others are unexplained. V, J and clone size derive from that table, while D and trimming were established from the DNA sequence. The sample records some 150,000 clones, under 60% of which are singletons. Roughly 0.43% of the sample is taken by the ten largest.

Sample: Tregs from blood. The cell subset or site label of this sample denotes: regulatory CD4+ T cells. The chain employs TRBV6-5 and TRBJ2-2, and 9 junction bases match TRBD2. This TCR came from a young man in good health. The DNA reads TGTGCCAGCAGTTACGGCGGGGGGGCCTCCGGGGAGCTGTTTTTT. Its protein is CASSYGGGASGELFF.